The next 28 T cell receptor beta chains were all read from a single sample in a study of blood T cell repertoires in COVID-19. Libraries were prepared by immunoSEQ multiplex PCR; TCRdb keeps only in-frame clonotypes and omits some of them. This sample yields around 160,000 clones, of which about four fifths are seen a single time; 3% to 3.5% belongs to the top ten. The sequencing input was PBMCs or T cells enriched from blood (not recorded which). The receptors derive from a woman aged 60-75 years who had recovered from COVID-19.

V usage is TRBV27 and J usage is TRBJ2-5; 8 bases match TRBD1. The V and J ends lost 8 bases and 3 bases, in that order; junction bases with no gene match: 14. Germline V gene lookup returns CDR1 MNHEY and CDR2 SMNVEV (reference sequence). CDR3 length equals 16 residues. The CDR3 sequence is CASAQDREEIEETQYF. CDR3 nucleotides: TGTGCCAGCGCGCAGGACAGGGAGGAAATTGAAGAGACCCAGTACTTC.

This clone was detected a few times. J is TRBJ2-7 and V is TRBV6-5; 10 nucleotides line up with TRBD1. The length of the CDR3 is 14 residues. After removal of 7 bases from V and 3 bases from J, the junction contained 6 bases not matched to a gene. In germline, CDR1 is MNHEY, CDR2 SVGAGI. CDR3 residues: CASTRQGASYEQYF. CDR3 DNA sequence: TGTGCCAGCACCCGACAGGGGGCGAGCTACGAGCAGTACTTC.

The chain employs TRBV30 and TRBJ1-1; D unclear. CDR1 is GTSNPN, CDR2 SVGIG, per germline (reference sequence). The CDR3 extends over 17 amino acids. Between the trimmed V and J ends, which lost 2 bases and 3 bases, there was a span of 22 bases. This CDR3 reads CAWSHGLGVERDTEAFF. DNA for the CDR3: TGTGCCTGGAGTCACGGGTTGGGAGTTGAACGAGACACTGAAGCTTTCTTT.

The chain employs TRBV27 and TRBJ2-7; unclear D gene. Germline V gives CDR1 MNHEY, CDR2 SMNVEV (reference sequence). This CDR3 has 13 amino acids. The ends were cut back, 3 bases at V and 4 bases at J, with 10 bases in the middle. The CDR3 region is CASSFQHSYEQYF. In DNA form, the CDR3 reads TGTGCCAGCAGTTTTCAACATTCATACGAGCAGTACTTC.

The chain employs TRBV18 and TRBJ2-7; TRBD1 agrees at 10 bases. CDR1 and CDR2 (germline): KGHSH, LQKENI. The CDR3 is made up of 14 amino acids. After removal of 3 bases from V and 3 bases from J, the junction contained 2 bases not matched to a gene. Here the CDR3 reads CASSPDRGLYEQYF. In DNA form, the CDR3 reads TGTGCCAGCTCACCCGACAGGGGGCTCTACGAGCAGTACTTC.

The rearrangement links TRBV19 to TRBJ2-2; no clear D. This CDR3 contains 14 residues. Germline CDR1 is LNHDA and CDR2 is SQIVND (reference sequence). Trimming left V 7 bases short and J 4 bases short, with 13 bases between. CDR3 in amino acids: CASKGVGSTGELFF. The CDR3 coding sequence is TGTGCCAGTAAAGGAGTCGGAAGCACCGGGGAGCTGTTTTTT.

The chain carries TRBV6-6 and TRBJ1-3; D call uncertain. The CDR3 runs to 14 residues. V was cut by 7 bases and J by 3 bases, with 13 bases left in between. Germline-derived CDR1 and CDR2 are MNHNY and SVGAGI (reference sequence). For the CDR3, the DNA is TGTGCCAGCACCACGGACGGGAGTGGAAACACCATATATTTT. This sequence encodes CASTTDGSGNTIYF.

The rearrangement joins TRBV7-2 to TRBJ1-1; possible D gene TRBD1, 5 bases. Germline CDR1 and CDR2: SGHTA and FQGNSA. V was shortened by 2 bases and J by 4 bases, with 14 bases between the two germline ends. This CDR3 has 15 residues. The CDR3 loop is CASSLLPGGGTEAFF. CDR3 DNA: TGTGCCAGCAGCTTACTTCCCGGGGGGGGCACTGAAGCTTTCTTT.

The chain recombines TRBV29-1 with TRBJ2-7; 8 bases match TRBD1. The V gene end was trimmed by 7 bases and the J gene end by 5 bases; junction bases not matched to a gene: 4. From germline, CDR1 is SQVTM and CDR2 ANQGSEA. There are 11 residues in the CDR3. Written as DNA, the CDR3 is TGCAGCGGGGGACAGGTAGACGAGCAGTACTTC. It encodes CSGGQVDEQYF.

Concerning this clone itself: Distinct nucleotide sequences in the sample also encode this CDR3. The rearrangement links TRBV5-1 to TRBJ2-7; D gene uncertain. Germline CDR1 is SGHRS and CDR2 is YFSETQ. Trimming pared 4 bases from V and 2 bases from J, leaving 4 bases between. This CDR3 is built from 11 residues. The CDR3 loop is CASSLAYEQYF. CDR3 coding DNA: TGCGCCAGCAGCCTAGCCTACGAGCAGTACTTC.

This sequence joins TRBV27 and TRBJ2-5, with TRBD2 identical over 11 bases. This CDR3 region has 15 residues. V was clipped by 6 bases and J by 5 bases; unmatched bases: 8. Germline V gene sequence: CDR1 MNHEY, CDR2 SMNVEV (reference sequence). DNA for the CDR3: TGTGCCAGCAGGGGGCTAGCGGGGGGCGGGGAGACCCAGTACTTC. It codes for CASRGLAGGGETQYF.

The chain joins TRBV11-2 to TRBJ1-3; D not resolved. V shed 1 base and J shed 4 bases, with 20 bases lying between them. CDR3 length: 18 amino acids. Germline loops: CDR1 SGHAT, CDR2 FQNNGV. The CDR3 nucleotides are TGTGCCAGCAGCTTAGGCGGTGGTGGGCTCTCGGGAGGAAACACCATATATTTT. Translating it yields CASSLGGGGLSGGNTIYF.

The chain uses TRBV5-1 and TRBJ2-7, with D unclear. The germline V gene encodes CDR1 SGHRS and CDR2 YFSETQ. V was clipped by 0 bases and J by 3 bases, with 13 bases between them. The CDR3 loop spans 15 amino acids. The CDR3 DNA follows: TGCGCCAGCAGCTTGGCCGGTAAGGAGAACTACGAGCAGTACTTC. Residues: CASSLAGKENYEQYF.

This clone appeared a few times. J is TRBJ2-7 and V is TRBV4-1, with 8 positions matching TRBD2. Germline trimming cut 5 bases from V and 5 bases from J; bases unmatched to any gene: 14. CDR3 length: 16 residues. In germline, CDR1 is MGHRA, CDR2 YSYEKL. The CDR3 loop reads CASSSLRGGRLHEQYF. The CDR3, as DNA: TGCGCCAGCAGCTCCCTCCGCGGGGGGCGTCTGCACGAGCAGTACTTC.

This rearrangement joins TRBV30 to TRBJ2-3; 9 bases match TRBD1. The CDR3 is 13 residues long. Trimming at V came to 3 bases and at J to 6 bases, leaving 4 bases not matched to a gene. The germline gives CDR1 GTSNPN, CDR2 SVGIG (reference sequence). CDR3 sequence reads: CAWRGTGWDTQYF. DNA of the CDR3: TGTGCCTGGAGGGGGACAGGGTGGGATACGCAGTATTTT.

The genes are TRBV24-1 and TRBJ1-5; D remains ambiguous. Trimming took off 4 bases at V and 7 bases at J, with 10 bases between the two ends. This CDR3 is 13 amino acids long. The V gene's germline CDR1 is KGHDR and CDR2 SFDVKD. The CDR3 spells CATSEGGLQPQHF. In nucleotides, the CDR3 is TGTGCCACCAGTGAGGGAGGGCTCCAGCCCCAGCATTTT.

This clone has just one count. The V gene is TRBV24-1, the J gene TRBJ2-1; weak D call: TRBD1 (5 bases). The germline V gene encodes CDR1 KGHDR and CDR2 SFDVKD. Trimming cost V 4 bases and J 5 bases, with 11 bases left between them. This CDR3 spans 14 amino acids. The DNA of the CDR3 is TGTGCCACCAGTGACTGGGGCGAAAACAATGAGCAGTTCTTC. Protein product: CATSDWGENNEQFF.

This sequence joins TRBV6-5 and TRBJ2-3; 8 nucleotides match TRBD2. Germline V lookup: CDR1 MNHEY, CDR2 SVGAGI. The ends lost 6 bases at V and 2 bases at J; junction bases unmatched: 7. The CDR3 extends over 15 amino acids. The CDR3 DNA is TGTGCCAGCAGGAGACTAGCGTCGTTCACAGATACGCAGTATTTT. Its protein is CASRRLASFTDTQYF.

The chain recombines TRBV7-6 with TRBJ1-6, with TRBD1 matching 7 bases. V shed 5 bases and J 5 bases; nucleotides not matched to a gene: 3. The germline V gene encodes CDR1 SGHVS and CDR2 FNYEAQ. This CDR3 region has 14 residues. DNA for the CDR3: TGTGCCAGCAGCCGGGACAGAAATAATTCACCCCTCCACTTT. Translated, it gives CASSRDRNNSPLHF.

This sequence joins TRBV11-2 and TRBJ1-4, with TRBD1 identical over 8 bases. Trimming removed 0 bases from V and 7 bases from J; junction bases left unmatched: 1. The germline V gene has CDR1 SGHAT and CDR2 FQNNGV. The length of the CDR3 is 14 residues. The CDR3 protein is CASSLDRGREKLFF. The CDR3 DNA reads TGTGCCAGCAGCTTAGACAGGGGGCGTGAAAAACTGTTTTTT.

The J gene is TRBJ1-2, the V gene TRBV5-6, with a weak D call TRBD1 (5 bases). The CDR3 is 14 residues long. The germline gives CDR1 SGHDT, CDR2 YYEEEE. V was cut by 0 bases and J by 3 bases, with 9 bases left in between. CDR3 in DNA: TGTGCCAGCAGCTTGGGTCAGGGTGACTATGGCTACACCTTC. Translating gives CASSLGQGDYGYTF.

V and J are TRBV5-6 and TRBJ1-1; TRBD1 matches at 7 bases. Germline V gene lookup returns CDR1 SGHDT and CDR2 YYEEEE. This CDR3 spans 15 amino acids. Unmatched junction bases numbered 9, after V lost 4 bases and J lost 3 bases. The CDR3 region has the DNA TGTGCCAGCAGCGGGGGACAGAATTGGGACACTGAAGCTTTCTTT. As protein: CASSGGQNWDTEAFF.

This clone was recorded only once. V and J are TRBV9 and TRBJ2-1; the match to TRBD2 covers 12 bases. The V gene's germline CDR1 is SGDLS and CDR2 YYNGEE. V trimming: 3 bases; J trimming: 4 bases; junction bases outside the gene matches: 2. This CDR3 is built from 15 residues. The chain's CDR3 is CASSEGLAGYNEQFF. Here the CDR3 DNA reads TGTGCCAGCAGCGAGGGACTAGCGGGTTACAATGAGCAGTTCTTC.

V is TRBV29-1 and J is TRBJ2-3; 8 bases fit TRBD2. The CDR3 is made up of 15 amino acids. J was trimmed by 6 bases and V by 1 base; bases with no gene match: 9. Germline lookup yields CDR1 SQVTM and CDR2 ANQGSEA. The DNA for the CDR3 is TGCAGCGTTGAAGTGGGCGGGGGGTTTAGGGATACGCAGTATTTT. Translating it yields CSVEVGGGFRDTQYF.

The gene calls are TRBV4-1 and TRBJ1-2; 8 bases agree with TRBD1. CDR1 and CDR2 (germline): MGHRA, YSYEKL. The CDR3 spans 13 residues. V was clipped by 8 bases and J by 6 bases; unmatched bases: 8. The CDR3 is CASHPTGGDGYTF. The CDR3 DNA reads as TGCGCCAGCCATCCCACAGGGGGGGATGGCTACACCTTC.

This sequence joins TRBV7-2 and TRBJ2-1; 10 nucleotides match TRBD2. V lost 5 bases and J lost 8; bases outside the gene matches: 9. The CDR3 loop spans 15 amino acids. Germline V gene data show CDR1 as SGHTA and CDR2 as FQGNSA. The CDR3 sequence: CASSPLAGAFYEQFF. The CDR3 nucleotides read TGTGCCAGCAGCCCCCTAGCGGGGGCATTCTATGAGCAGTTCTTC. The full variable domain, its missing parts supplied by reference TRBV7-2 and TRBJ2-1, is GAGVSQSPSNKVTEKGKDVELRCDPISGHTALYWYRQSLGQGLEFLIYFQGNSAPDKSGLPSDRFSAERTGGSVSTLTIQRTQQEDSAVYLCASSPLAGAFYEQFFGPGTRLTVL.

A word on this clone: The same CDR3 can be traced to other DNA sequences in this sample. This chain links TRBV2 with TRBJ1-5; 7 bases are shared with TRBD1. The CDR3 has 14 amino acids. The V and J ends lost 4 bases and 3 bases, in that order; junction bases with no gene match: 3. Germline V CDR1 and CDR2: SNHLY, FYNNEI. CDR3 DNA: TGTGCCAGCAGTGGACAGGGAGACAATCAGCCCCAGCATTTT. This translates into CASSGQGDNQPQHF.

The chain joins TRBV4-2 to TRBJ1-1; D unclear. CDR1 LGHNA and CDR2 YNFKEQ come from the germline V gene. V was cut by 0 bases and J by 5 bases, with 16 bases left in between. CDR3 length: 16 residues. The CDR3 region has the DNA TGTGCCAGCAGCCAAGAGTCAGGATTGTCTGGGACTGAAGCTTTCTTT. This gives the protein CASSQESGLSGTEAFF.